These 13 T cell receptor beta chains originate from one sample sequenced in a study of OX40 agonist ivuxolimab in advanced cancers. Clones were sequenced by immunoSEQ multiplex PCR, and TCRdb holds only the in-frame ones, with some missing. The sample includes around 100,000 clones, 70% to 90% of them seen just once. Sequencing was performed on CD4+ or CD8+ T cells sorted from blood, taken in a trial of the OX40 agonist ivuxolimab. The receptors here all came from an adult with an advanced solid tumor such as melanoma, head and neck, liver or kidney cancer.

This chain joins TRBV6-6 and TRBJ2-1, with 11 bases matching TRBD2. Germline V gene lookup returns CDR1 MNHNY and CDR2 SVGAGI (reference sequence). J lost 2 bases, V lost 7 bases, and 4 bases had no gene match. The CDR3 has 15 amino acids. The CDR3 here is CASTPLAGAYNEQFF. CDR3 nucleotides: TGTGCCAGCACCCCACTAGCGGGAGCCTACAATGAGCAGTTCTTC.

This clone was counted once. The rearrangement joins TRBV15 to TRBJ2-5, with 10 positions matching TRBD1. The CDR3 has 16 residues. After removal of 4 bases from V and 4 bases from J, the junction contained 9 bases not matched to a gene. Germline values: CDR1 LNHNV, CDR2 YYDKDF (reference sequence). This chain's CDR3 is CATSTTIGQGGETQYF. The DNA of the CDR3 is TGTGCCACCAGCACCACAATCGGACAGGGGGGAGAGACCCAGTACTTC.

V is TRBV7-9 and J is TRBJ2-3; D is uncertain. The V end lost 5 bases, the J end lost 4 bases, and 16 bases lay between the germline ends. This CDR3 has 15 amino acids. The germline gives CDR1 SEHNR, CDR2 FQNEAQ (reference sequence). CDR3 nucleotides: TGTGCCAGCAGCGCGGCGGCCTCCTTGGCAGATACGCAGTATTTT. This gives the protein CASSAAASLADTQYF.

The genes are TRBV7-2 and TRBJ2-7; 8 bases align to TRBD1. After removal of 3 bases from V and 3 bases from J, the junction contained 7 bases not matched to a gene. CDR1 is SGHTA and CDR2 is FQGNSA in the germline V gene. The CDR3 contains 15 residues. This CDR3 reads CASSLGGQGYYEQYF. CDR3 bases: TGTGCCAGCAGCTTGGGAGGACAGGGCTACTACGAGCAGTACTTC.

CDR3 nucleotide sequence: TGCGCCAGCAGCAAGGACCAGGGTAGTCAGCCCCAGCATTTT. It specifies CASSKDQGSQPQHF. The chain joins TRBV5-1 to TRBJ1-5, with D possibly being TRBD1 (5 bases). The V end was cut by 4 bases, the J end by 6 bases, with 14 bases between. The CDR3 covers 14 residues. Germline V gives CDR1 SGHRS, CDR2 YFSETQ.

The chain links TRBV14 to TRBJ1-6; D not resolved. V lost 4 bases to trimming and J lost 4 bases, with 20 bases between them. There are 18 residues in the CDR3. The germline V gene has CDR1 SGHDN and CDR2 FVKESK. The CDR3 DNA reads TGTGCCAGCAGCCTGTTCTTGACCTCGCGCCTTTATAATTCACCCCTCCACTTT. It codes for CASSLFLTSRLYNSPLHF.

The chain recombines TRBV11-3 with TRBJ2-7; D is unresolved. Germline V gene data show CDR1 as SGHNT and CDR2 as YENEEA. V gave up 1 base and J gave up 3 bases, with 10 bases separating them. The CDR3 consists of 14 residues. In nucleotides, the CDR3 is TGTGCCAGCAGCTTAGGGTATGGAAGCTACGAGCAGTACTTC. The encoded protein is CASSLGYGSYEQYF.

A single count supports this clone. V is TRBV18 and J is TRBJ2-2, with TRBD2 matching over 11 bases. J was trimmed by 4 bases and V by 1 base; bases with no gene match: 5. The V gene's germline CDR1 is KGHSH and CDR2 LQKENI. This CDR3 region has 17 residues. In DNA, the CDR3 is TGTGCCAGCTCACCACTCAGACTAGCGGGAATCACCGGGGAGCTGTTTTTT. This translates into CASSPLRLAGITGELFF.

V is TRBV5-1 and J is TRBJ1-2; D is unclear. This CDR3 contains 13 residues. CDR1 and CDR2 (germline): SGHRS, YFSETQ. V dropped 2 bases and J dropped 4 bases, with 9 bases sitting between them. The chain's CDR3 is CASSLSQSYGYTF. CDR3 sequence (DNA): TGCGCCAGCAGCTTATCACAGAGCTATGGCTACACCTTC.

This clone was counted between two and nine times. V and J are TRBV2 and TRBJ2-1; a possible D gene is TRBD1 (6 bases). Germline-derived CDR1 and CDR2 are SNHLY and FYNNEI. The CDR3 totals 13 residues. Trimming stripped 3 bases from V and 10 bases from J, with 13 bases between. In DNA, the CDR3 is TGTGCCAGCAGTGAGAACAGGGAAGGAGAGCAGTTCTTC. Protein: CASSENREGEQFF.

This clone came up once. V gene TRBV11-3 combines with J gene TRBJ2-3; D is possibly TRBD2 (6 bases). V lost 2 bases and J lost 1, with 13 bases in between. There are 16 residues in the CDR3. Germline-derived CDR1 and CDR2 are SGHNT and YENEEA. CDR3 sequence: CASSLSDGGGTDTQYF. The CDR3 coding sequence is TGTGCCAGCAGCTTATCGGACGGAGGGGGCACAGATACGCAGTATTTT.

The chain is built from TRBV7-9 and TRBJ2-1; weak D call: TRBD2 (6 bases). Trimming removed 4 bases at V and 6 bases at J, with 10 bases between. Germline assignment: CDR1 SEHNR and CDR2 FQNEAQ (reference sequence). The CDR3 loop spans 13 amino acids. The CDR3 DNA reads TGTGCCAGCAGCTCCGGGACTTTCAATGAGCAGTTCTTC. Protein: CASSSGTFNEQFF. Full variable domain (outside the CDR3, taken from reference TRBV7-9 and TRBJ2-1): DTGVSQNPRHKITKRGQNVTFRCDPISEHNRLYWYRQTLGQGPEFLTYFQNEAQLEKSRLLSDRFSAERPKGSFSTLEIQRTEQGDSAMYLCASSSGTFNEQFFGPGTRLTVL.

This chain connects TRBV5-3 to TRBJ2-7; D not resolved. TRBV5-3 is identified as an open reading frame with a role that is uncertain. This CDR3 spans 13 amino acids. Trimming removed 2 bases at V and 0 bases at J, with 6 bases between. CDR3 residues: CARSFGSSYEQYF. Written as DNA, the CDR3 is TGTGCCAGAAGCTTCGGCAGCTCCTACGAGCAGTACTTC.